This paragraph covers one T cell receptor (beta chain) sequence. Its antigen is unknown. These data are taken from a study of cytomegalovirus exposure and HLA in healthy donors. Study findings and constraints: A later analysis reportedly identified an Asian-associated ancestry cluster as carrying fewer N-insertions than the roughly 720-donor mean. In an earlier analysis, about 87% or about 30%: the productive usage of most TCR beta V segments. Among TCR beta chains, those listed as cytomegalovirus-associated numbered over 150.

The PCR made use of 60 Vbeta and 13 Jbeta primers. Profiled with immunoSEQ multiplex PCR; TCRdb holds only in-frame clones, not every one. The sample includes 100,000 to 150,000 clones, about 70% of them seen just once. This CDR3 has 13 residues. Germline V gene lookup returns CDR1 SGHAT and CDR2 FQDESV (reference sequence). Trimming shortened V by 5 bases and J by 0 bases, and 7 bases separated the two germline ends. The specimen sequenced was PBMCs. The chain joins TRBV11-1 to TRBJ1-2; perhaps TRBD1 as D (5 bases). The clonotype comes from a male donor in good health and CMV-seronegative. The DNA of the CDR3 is TGTGCCAGCAGCCAACAGGCTAACTATGGCTACACCTTC. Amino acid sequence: CASSQQANYGYTF.